What follows is one TCR beta chain and its context. Its target is not known. The CDR3 has 16 residues. Germline V gives CDR1 MGHRA, CDR2 YSYEKL. V lost 2 bases and J 0 bases, leaving 11 bases between the germline ends. The data were taken from a study of cytomegalovirus exposure and HLA in healthy donors. Overall study results and limits: It was 164 TCR beta chains that were listed as cytomegalovirus-associated. There were some public TCRs occurring in many donors, but most TCR sequences were rare. Earlier analysis yielded a pattern in which most TCR beta V segments were productive about 87% or about 30% of the time. Analyzed later, most CMV-associated TCR beta chains appeared HLA-restricted.

13 Jbeta primers and 60 Vbeta primers were used for the PCR. Sequencing used immunoSEQ multiplex PCR; TCRdb keeps in-frame clones, though not all of them. Of about 140,000 clones listed, about 85% are singletons. The sequenced sample consisted of PBMCs. This TCR came from a female donor in good health and CMV-seronegative. The chain carries TRBV4-1 and TRBJ1-5; TRBD1 is a possible D gene (5 bases). This CDR3 reads CASSQWGTGSNQPQHF. CDR3 DNA sequence: TGCGCCAGCAGCCAATGGGGCACCGGTAGCAATCAGCCCCAGCATTTT.